A selection of T cell receptor beta chains follows, all from one sample in a study of beta chain features in type 1 diabetes. The protocol was immunoSEQ multiplex PCR, while the TCRdb copy is restricted to in-frame clones and leaves out a portion. The sample comprises around 300,000 clones, around 7.8% of which are singletons, and more than 0.9% rests with the top ten. The sample comprised central memory CD4+ T cells from blood. These receptors came from a woman under 30 in good health. Both conserved end residues are part of each CDR3. Each record gives: V gene, D gene, clone size, J gene, CDR3 DNA, CDR3 protein. A D gene is named only where the DNA matches it firmly. Only some rows state a clone size, as once, few, many or a class for expanded clones.

V: TRBV25-1; D: -; size: -; J: TRBJ1-6; DNA: TGTGCCAGCAGTGCCCACGATCAATTTTATTCACCCCTCCACTTT; CDR3: CASSAHDQFYSPLHF
V: TRBV4-2; D: TRBD1; size: many; J: TRBJ2-7; DNA: TGTGCCAGCAGCCAAGTCGGGACAGGGGAAAAGCAGTACTTC; CDR3: CASSQVGTGEKQYF
V: TRBV13; D: -; size: few; J: TRBJ1-2; DNA: TGTGCCAGCAGCTTACAAGACTATGGCTACACCTTC; CDR3: CASSLQDYGYTF
V: TRBV21-1; D: -; size: few; J: TRBJ2-2; DNA: TGTGCCAGCAGCCGGGGGAGTTGCGGCGGGGAGCTGTTTTTT; CDR3: CASSRGSCGGELFF
V: TRBV5-4; D: -; size: -; J: TRBJ2-7; DNA: TGTGCCACACATGACCAAACCGATGAATACGAGCAGTACTTC; CDR3: CATHDQTDEYEQYF
V: TRBV7-9; D: -; size: few; J: TRBJ2-2; DNA: TGTGCCAGCAGACCTACAGGGCCCGGGGAGCTGTTTTTT; CDR3: CASRPTGPGELFF
V: TRBV9; D: TRBD1; size: few; J: TRBJ2-2; DNA: TGTGCCAGCAGCGTATGGGGACAGGGCGGAGACGGGGAGCTGTTTTTT; CDR3: CASSVWGQGGDGELFF
V: TRBV6-5; D: TRBD1; size: -; J: TRBJ2-1; DNA: TGTGCCAGCAGTTACGACAGGGGCTCCTACAATGAGCAGTTCTTC; CDR3: CASSYDRGSYNEQFF
V: TRBV6-5; D: -; size: -; J: TRBJ2-3; DNA: TGTGCCAGCAGACCTATGACAAGCACAGATACGCAGTATTTT; CDR3: CASRPMTSTDTQYF
V: TRBV11-2; D: -; size: few; J: TRBJ1-2; DNA: TGTGCCAGCAGGTACGCGGGGGCCAACTATGGCTACACCTTC; CDR3: CASRYAGANYGYTF
V: TRBV18; D: TRBD1; size: many; J: TRBJ2-2; DNA: TGTGCCAGCTCACCAGCAGGACAGGGGGCCGGGGAGCTGTTTTTT; CDR3: CASSPAGQGAGELFF
V: TRBV19; D: -; size: -; J: TRBJ1-5; DNA: TGTGCCAGTAGTAGATACATGAGCAATCAGCCCCAGCATTTT; CDR3: CASSRYMSNQPQHF
V: TRBV6-5; D: -; size: few; J: TRBJ2-5; DNA: TGTGCCAGCAGTTACGACCGGGAAGAGACCCAGTACTTC; CDR3: CASSYDREETQYF
V: TRBV15; D: -; size: -; J: TRBJ1-4; DNA: TGTGCCACCAGCAGAGATAGGGTGGCAACTAATGAAAAACTGTTTTTT; CDR3: CATSRDRVATNEKLFF
V: TRBV30; D: -; size: -; J: TRBJ2-1; DNA: TGTGCCTGGAGTGGACCCAAAGACTTAATCTCGTACAATGAGCAGTTCTTC; CDR3: CAWSGPKDLISYNEQFF
V: TRBV5-4; D: TRBD1; size: -; J: TRBJ2-2; DNA: TGTGCCAGCAGCCCATCCCCACCGGGACAGGGAACCGGGGAGCTGTTTTTT; CDR3: CASSPSPPGQGTGELFF
V: TRBV11-2; D: TRBD1; size: few; J: TRBJ2-7; DNA: TGTGCCAGCAGCGGAGTTTACAGGGGTGACGAGCAGTACTTC; CDR3: CASSGVYRGDEQYF
V: TRBV6-1; D: TRBD2; size: -; J: TRBJ2-1; DNA: TGTGCCAGCAGTGAAATCCTAGCGGGGGGGCCTTCTGAGCAGTTCTTC; CDR3: CASSEILAGGPSEQFF
V: TRBV27; D: TRBD1; size: -; J: TRBJ2-1; DNA: TGTGCCAGCAGCCCCGGGACAGGGTACGACAATGAGCAGTTCTTC; CDR3: CASSPGTGYDNEQFF
V: TRBV7-8; D: TRBD2; size: few; J: TRBJ2-1; DNA: TGTGCCAGCAGATGGAGCGGGGGAGACAATGAGCAGTTCTTC; CDR3: CASRWSGGDNEQFF
V: TRBV7-7; D: TRBD2; size: few; J: TRBJ2-1; DNA: TGTGCTAGCAGCTTACGATGGGCAGACGGACTAGCGGGAGTCCATGAGCAGTTCTTC; CDR3: CASSLRWADGLAGVHEQFF
V: TRBV7-2; D: -; size: -; J: TRBJ1-6; DNA: TGTGCCAGCAGCCCCAGGGATGATTCACCCCTCCACTTT; CDR3: CASSPRDDSPLHF
V: TRBV9; D: TRBD2; size: -; J: TRBJ2-1; DNA: TGTGCCAGCACCGGTAGCGGGAGAGCGAATGAGCAGTTCTTC; CDR3: CASTGSGRANEQFF
V: TRBV7-3; D: TRBD1; size: -; J: TRBJ2-2; DNA: TGTGCCAGCAGCTCCGACAGGGCCGGGGAGCTGTTTTTT; CDR3: CASSSDRAGELFF
V: TRBV18; D: -; size: few; J: TRBJ1-1; DNA: TGTGCCAGCTCACCACAGGGGCTGAACACTGAAGCTTTCTTT; CDR3: CASSPQGLNTEAFF
V: TRBV2; D: -; size: many; J: TRBJ1-2; DNA: TGTGCCAGCAGTAAGGGTACGCGTTATGGCTACACCTTC; CDR3: CASSKGTRYGYTF
V: TRBV29-1; D: -; size: -; J: TRBJ2-5; DNA: TGCAGCGTTGATAGAGGGGGTGGTGAGACCCAGTACTTC; CDR3: CSVDRGGGETQYF
V: TRBV6-6; D: TRBD1; size: -; J: TRBJ1-2; DNA: TGTGCCAGCAGCGGGGACAGGGGCTATGGCTACACCTTC; CDR3: CASSGDRGYGYTF
V: TRBV21-1; D: -; size: few; J: TRBJ2-3; DNA: TGTGCCAGCAGCTCCGGGACAAGGGGGACGGGGGGCACAGATACGCAGTATTTT; CDR3: CASSSGTRGTGGTDTQYF
V: TRBV18; D: TRBD1; size: -; J: TRBJ2-7; DNA: TGTGCCAGCTCACCGCTTGGACAGGCAACCTACGAGCAGTACTTC; CDR3: CASSPLGQATYEQYF
V: TRBV7-2; D: TRBD2; size: -; J: TRBJ2-5; DNA: TGTGCCAGCAGCGAGGGACTAGCGGCTTACCAAGAGACCCAGTACTTC; CDR3: CASSEGLAAYQETQYF
V: TRBV18; D: -; size: -; J: TRBJ1-1; DNA: TGTGCCAGCTCACTCGGACCACTCCCGAACACTGAAGCTTTCTTT; CDR3: CASSLGPLPNTEAFF
V: TRBV11-2; D: -; size: few; J: TRBJ2-1; DNA: TGTGCCAGCACCGTTGACAGTTGGAATGAGCAGTTCTTC; CDR3: CASTVDSWNEQFF
V: TRBV18; D: -; size: -; J: TRBJ2-3; DNA: TGTGCCAGCTCATCGGGACCCGCCACAGATACGCAGTATTTT; CDR3: CASSSGPATDTQYF
V: TRBV14; D: -; size: many; J: TRBJ1-2; DNA: TGTGCCAGCAGCCTCATCACAGGATCGAACTATGGCTACACCTTC; CDR3: CASSLITGSNYGYTF
V: TRBV5-1; D: -; size: few; J: TRBJ1-3; DNA: TGCGCCAGCAGACCAGGGACAACTGGAAACACCATATATTTT; CDR3: CASRPGTTGNTIYF
V: TRBV15; D: TRBD2; size: few; J: TRBJ2-5; DNA: TGTGCCACCAGCGCCCGGGGCGGGAGGGGGCGAGAGACCCAGTACTTC; CDR3: CATSARGGRGRETQYF
V: TRBV5-1; D: TRBD1; size: -; J: TRBJ1-1; DNA: TGCGCCAGCAGCGCGGGACAGTACCCTGAAGCTTTCTTT; CDR3: CASSAGQYPEAFF
V: TRBV12-5; D: TRBD1; size: many; J: TRBJ2-2; DNA: TGTGCTAGTGGTGCCGGACAGGGGTCAGCCGGGGAGCTGTTTTTT; CDR3: CASGAGQGSAGELFF
V: TRBV11-2; D: TRBD2; size: -; J: TRBJ2-5; DNA: TGTGCCAGCAGCTCCGACCCTCTAGCGGGCGAGACCCAGTACTTC; CDR3: CASSSDPLAGETQYF
V: TRBV11-2; D: -; size: -; J: TRBJ2-3; DNA: TGTGCCAGCAGCCGTGGAAGGGGTTCCACAGATACGCAGTATTTT; CDR3: CASSRGRGSTDTQYF
V: TRBV30; D: TRBD1; size: -; J: TRBJ1-3; DNA: TGTGCCTGGAGTGTCGGGACAGGGGCTGGAAACACCATATATTTT; CDR3: CAWSVGTGAGNTIYF
V: TRBV7-2; D: -; size: -; J: TRBJ1-1; DNA: TGTGCCAGCAGCTTAGGCAGGGTAAAAAACACTGAAGCTTTCTTT; CDR3: CASSLGRVKNTEAFF
V: TRBV25-1; D: TRBD1; size: -; J: TRBJ2-4; DNA: TGTGCCAGCAGCGACCTAGGGGGCAGCCAAAACATTCAGTACTTC; CDR3: CASSDLGGSQNIQYF
V: TRBV11-2; D: -; size: few; J: TRBJ1-1; DNA: TGTGCCAGCAGCCCGCCTGGCCTGAACACTGAAGCTTTCTTT; CDR3: CASSPPGLNTEAFF
V: TRBV28; D: -; size: few; J: TRBJ1-4; DNA: TGTGCCAGCAGTTTCCATAGACACAATCGCAAACTGTTTTTT; CDR3: CASSFHRHNRKLFF
V: TRBV4-2; D: -; size: few; J: TRBJ1-4; DNA: TGTGCCAGCAGCCAGATAGAAGGAACAACTAATGAAAAACTGTTTTTT; CDR3: CASSQIEGTTNEKLFF
V: TRBV25-1; D: TRBD1; size: -; J: TRBJ1-2; DNA: TGTGCCAGCAGTGAGGCGGACAGGGAGCACTATGGCTACACCTTC; CDR3: CASSEADREHYGYTF
V: TRBV7-2; D: TRBD1; size: many; J: TRBJ2-1; DNA: TGTGCCAGCACTCCCCGGCAGGGGGCCAGCCATGAGCAGTTCTTC; CDR3: CASTPRQGASHEQFF
V: TRBV4-2; D: -; size: few; J: TRBJ2-1; DNA: TGTGCCAGCAGCCAGAGGGTTGGGACTTCGGATGAGCAGTTCTTC; CDR3: CASSQRVGTSDEQFF
V: TRBV5-1; D: TRBD1; size: -; J: TRBJ1-2; DNA: TGCGCCAGCAGCTTGGAGGGACAGGTTCCGCGCTACACCTTC; CDR3: CASSLEGQVPRYTF
V: TRBV11-2; D: TRBD2; size: few; J: TRBJ2-3; DNA: TGTGCCAGCAGCTTTTCGCCCGGACTAGCGGGTGAAACGCAGTATTTT; CDR3: CASSFSPGLAGETQYF
V: TRBV28; D: TRBD1; size: few; J: TRBJ1-3; DNA: TGTGCCAGCAGTTCATCCAGGGGGAAAGGAAACACCATATATTTT; CDR3: CASSSSRGKGNTIYF